Below are 24 T cell receptor beta chains sequenced from a single sample in a study of control samples from healthy donors and cancer patients. Assay: immunoSEQ multiplex PCR; the TCRdb copy retains only in-frame clones and omits some. Here the sample spans 110,000 to 150,000 clones, over 85% being singletons. Sequenced: blood. These receptors were taken from a man in his thirties or forties in good health.

The genes are TRBV2 and TRBJ1-2, with no clear D. Between the trimmed V and J ends, which lost 6 bases and 1 base, there was a span of 9 bases. The CDR3 totals 13 residues. Per the germline V gene, CDR1 is SNHLY and CDR2 is FYNNEI. The CDR3 region has the DNA TGTGCCAGCAGAGCTGACAATAACTATGGCTACACCTTC. Protein sequence: CASRADNNYGYTF.

The chain employs TRBV28 and TRBJ2-5; D is unresolved. CDR3 size: 15 residues. CDR1 MDHEN and CDR2 SYDVKM come from the germline V gene. V was trimmed by 1 base and J by 3 bases, leaving 12 bases between them. The CDR3 nucleotides read TGTGCCAGCAGTTTATTGGGCAGGCAAGAAGAGACCCAGTACTTC. Translated, it gives CASSLLGRQEETQYF.

The rearrangement joins TRBV19 to TRBJ1-2; 12 nucleotides line up with TRBD1. In germline, CDR1 is LNHDA, CDR2 SQIVND (reference sequence). The CDR3 runs 15 residues. V shed 5 bases, J shed 4 bases, and the junction held 5 bases outside the gene matches. This CDR3 reads CASSSGTGGFYGYTF. The CDR3 bases are TGTGCCAGTAGTTCGGGGACAGGGGGCTTCTATGGCTACACCTTC.

The chain combines TRBV28 with TRBJ1-5; D perhaps matches TRBD1 (6 bases). This CDR3 comprises 18 residues. Germline CDR1 and CDR2: MDHEN and SYDVKM. The V gene lost 3 bases and the J gene lost 4 bases, with 22 bases spanning the gap. CDR3 DNA sequence: TGTGCCAGCAGTTTGCCTGCTGCGGGACATATGGGTAATCAGCCCCAGCATTTT. Protein sequence: CASSLPAAGHMGNQPQHF.

This clone was found a few times. This chain links TRBV12-3 or TRBV12-4 with TRBJ1-1; perhaps TRBD1 as D (5 bases). V shed 6 bases and J shed 5 bases, with 13 bases lying between them. The CDR3 sequence is 13 residues long. CDR3 amino acids: CASSRPGGTEAFF. The CDR3 DNA is TGTGCCAGCAGCCGACCCGGGGGTACTGAAGCTTTCTTT.

The chain recombines TRBV28 with TRBJ2-7, with D uncertain. V was shortened by 3 bases and J by 4 bases, with 25 bases between the two germline ends. Germline values: CDR1 MDHEN, CDR2 SYDVKM. CDR3 length: 18 residues. The CDR3 loop reads CASSFPSPGGLVKYEQYF. The CDR3 DNA reads TGTGCCAGCAGTTTCCCATCCCCGGGTGGGCTAGTAAAATACGAGCAGTACTTC.

This chain joins TRBV19 and TRBJ2-1, with D perhaps TRBD2 (6 bases). Germline CDR1 reads LNHDA; CDR2 reads SQIVND (reference sequence). The CDR3 is 17 amino acids. V gave up 3 bases and J gave up 5 bases, with 20 bases separating them. The CDR3 here is CASSILTRDSINNEQFF. DNA of the CDR3: TGTGCCAGTAGTATCCTAACACGGGACTCAATAAACAATGAGCAGTTCTTC.

The rearrangement joins TRBV28 to TRBJ2-7, with D uncertain. The CDR3 extends over 13 amino acids. Per germline, CDR1 MDHEN and CDR2 SYDVKM. V was cut by 3 bases and J by 4 bases, with 10 bases left in between. The CDR3 loop reads CASSLGRNYEQYF. Here the CDR3 DNA reads TGTGCCAGCAGTTTGGGCAGAAATTACGAGCAGTACTTC. The full variable domain, completed using reference TRBV28 and TRBJ2-7, is DVKVTQSSRYLVKRTGEKVFLECVQDMDHENMFWYRQDPGLGLRLIYFSYDVKMKEKGDIPEGYSVSREKKERFSLILESASTNQTSMYLCASSLGRNYEQYFGPGTRLTVT.

The V gene is TRBV2, the J gene TRBJ1-1; no clear D gene. CDR3 length: 11 amino acids. Germline V lookup: CDR1 SNHLY, CDR2 FYNNEI. Trimming removed 7 bases from V and 4 bases from J, with 7 bases in between. In DNA, the CDR3 is TGTGCCAGCACGAAGGGCACTGAAGCTTTCTTT. It encodes CASTKGTEAFF.

This clone appeared a single time. V is TRBV3-1 (or the pseudogene TRBV3-2) and J is TRBJ1-1; TRBD1 might be the D (5 bases). CDR1 is LGHDT, CDR2 YNNKEL, per germline (reference sequence). Trimming stripped 3 bases from V and 1 base from J, with 12 bases between. CDR3 length: 15 residues. CDR3 loop: CASSHRGTPNTEAFF. In DNA, the CDR3 is TGTGCCAGCAGCCACCGAGGGACCCCGAACACTGAAGCTTTCTTT.

This clone was seen once. This rearrangement joins TRBV19 to TRBJ2-1; TRBD2 aligns across 8 bases. The CDR3 runs to 16 residues. The germline V gene has CDR1 LNHDA and CDR2 SQIVND (reference sequence). Trimming at V came to 7 bases and at J to 0 bases, leaving 8 bases not matched to a gene. The CDR3 loop reads CASNRGRRSSYNEQFF. The CDR3, as DNA: TGTGCCAGTAATCGCGGGAGGAGGAGCTCCTACAATGAGCAGTTCTTC.

V is TRBV20-1 and J is TRBJ1-1; D is unclear. CDR3 length: 13 residues. Trimming left V 3 bases short and J 2 bases short, with 10 bases between. Germline CDR1 is DFQATT and CDR2 is SNEGSKA (reference sequence). CDR3 region: CSASRRPNTEAFF. The CDR3 region has the DNA TGCAGTGCTAGTCGGCGGCCAAACACTGAAGCTTTCTTT.

V usage is TRBV12-5 and J usage is TRBJ2-1; D is undetermined. CDR1 and CDR2 (germline): LGHNT, FRNRAP. CDR3 length equals 19 residues. The V and J ends lost 1 base and 0 bases respectively, with 19 bases between them. The DNA of the CDR3 is TGTGCTAGTGGTTTGGGCCTCGGGCGGAGACCGAGCTCCTACAATGAGCAGTTCTTC. This encodes CASGLGLGRRPSSYNEQFF.

The chain carries TRBV29-1 and TRBJ2-3, with 13 nucleotides matching TRBD2. The CDR3 sequence is 14 residues long. Trimming took 5 bases from V and 5 from J; bases not matched to a gene: 4. Germline-derived CDR1 and CDR2 are SQVTM and ANQGSEA. The CDR3 loop is CSVRTSGSGDTQYF. The CDR3 bases are TGCAGCGTTAGGACTAGCGGGAGTGGAGATACGCAGTATTTT.

With respect to this clone: This same CDR3 is encoded by further DNA sequences in the sample. CDR3 sequence (DNA): TGTGCCAGTAGTATAGCTGGAGGGACCTACGAGCAGTACTTC. It codes for CASSIAGGTYEQYF. V gene TRBV19 combines with J gene TRBJ2-7, with TRBD2 as a possible D gene (6 bases). The CDR3 length is 14 residues. The germline V gene encodes CDR1 LNHDA and CDR2 SQIVND (reference sequence). Trimming took 1 base from V and 2 from J, leaving 9 bases between them.

The chain is built from TRBV9 and TRBJ2-3; tentatively, D is TRBD2 (5 bases). The CDR3 consists of 15 residues. Trimming removed 0 bases at V and 1 base at J, with 9 bases between. Germline V gene lookup returns CDR1 SGDLS and CDR2 YYNGEE. The chain's CDR3 is CASSVVPAGTDTQYF. CDR3 sequence (DNA): TGTGCCAGCAGCGTAGTCCCAGCGGGCACAGATACGCAGTATTTT. The whole variable domain, filled in from reference TRBV9 and TRBJ2-3, reads DSGVTQTPKHLITATGQRVTLRCSPRSGDLSVYWYQQSLDQGLQFLIQYYNGEERAKGNILERFSAQQFPDLHSELNLSSLELGDSALYFCASSVVPAGTDTQYFGPGTRLTVL.

This chain uses TRBV9 with TRBJ2-3, with TRBD1 matching over 7 bases. V was clipped by 0 bases and J by 4 bases; unmatched bases: 5. The CDR3 contains 15 residues. CDR1 is SGDLS and CDR2 is YYNGEE in the germline V gene. The CDR3 nucleotides are TGTGCCAGCAGCGTAGGGATCCAGGGGGCAGATACGCAGTATTTT. Its translation: CASSVGIQGADTQYF.

The chain carries TRBV6-5 and TRBJ2-7; the D gene is possibly TRBD2 (5 bases). V was trimmed by 6 bases and J by 2 bases, leaving 14 bases between them. Germline CDR1 MNHEY, CDR2 SVGAGI. There are 14 residues in the CDR3. The CDR3 sequence: CASRSLGGPYEQYF. CDR3 in DNA: TGTGCCAGCAGATCACTAGGAGGCCCCTACGAGCAGTACTTC.

This clone was detected only once. V and J are TRBV5-1 and TRBJ1-1, with unresolved D. This CDR3 spans 13 amino acids. Trimming took 1 base from V and 1 from J, leaving 5 bases between them. Germline lookup yields CDR1 SGHRS and CDR2 YFSETQ. The CDR3 here is CASSLLGNTEAFF. The CDR3 DNA follows: TGCGCCAGCAGCTTGTTAGGGAACACTGAAGCTTTCTTT.

J is TRBJ2-5 and V is TRBV3-1 (or the pseudogene TRBV3-2), with a tentative D call TRBD2 (5 bases). V gave up 2 bases and J gave up 4 bases, with 20 bases separating them. This CDR3 is built from 17 residues. CDR1 and CDR2 (germline): LGHDT, YNNKEL (reference sequence). The CDR3 coding sequence is TGTGCCAGCAGCCAAAATCCTTGGGCGGAGGTGATAGAGACCCAGTACTTC. Protein: CASSQNPWAEVIETQYF.

V usage is TRBV3-1 (or the pseudogene TRBV3-2) and J usage is TRBJ1-4, with a tentative D call TRBD1 (5 bases). Trimming stripped 0 bases from V and 7 bases from J, with 15 bases between. Germline V CDR1 and CDR2: LGHDT, YNNKEL (reference sequence). The CDR3 is made up of 16 amino acids. CDR3 loop: CASSQDGAGSVEKLFF. CDR3 sequence (DNA): TGTGCCAGCAGCCAAGATGGGGCAGGCTCAGTTGAAAAACTGTTTTTT.

This chain connects TRBV29-1 to TRBJ2-2; no reliable D call. CDR3 length: 13 amino acids. V lost 3 bases and J 5 bases, leaving 10 bases between the germline ends. Germline V gene sequence: CDR1 SQVTM, CDR2 ANQGSEA. The CDR3 is CSVDGLTTGELFF. The CDR3 nucleotides are TGCAGCGTTGATGGCCTAACAACCGGGGAGCTGTTTTTT.

The rearrangement uses TRBV6-5 and TRBJ2-2, with D maybe TRBD1 (5 bases). Trimming removed 0 bases at V and 6 bases at J, with 14 bases between. This CDR3 comprises 16 residues. Germline values: CDR1 MNHEY, CDR2 SVGAGI. CDR3 nucleotide sequence: TGTGCCAGCAGTTACTCGTTGTGGCAGGGTGCCGGGGAGCTGTTTTTT. Translation gives CASSYSLWQGAGELFF.

The V and J genes are TRBV6-5 and TRBJ2-7; unclear D gene. Looked up from germline, CDR1 is MNHEY and CDR2 is SVGAGI. This CDR3 region has 13 residues. V was shortened by 5 bases and J by 1 base, with 9 bases between the two germline ends. Here the CDR3 reads CASSPPESYEQYF. CDR3 bases: TGTGCCAGCAGTCCACCCGAGTCCTACGAGCAGTACTTC.